Listed below are T cell receptor beta chains from one sample, sequenced in a study of blood T cell repertoires in COVID-19. The assay was immunoSEQ multiplex PCR, and TCRdb's table has in-frame clones only and misses some. Counted here are fewer than 100,000 clones, 85% to 90% occurring once; the ten biggest clones make up 3.5% to 4.5%. The source material was peripheral blood. The receptors derive from a man between 60 and 75 years old with acute or convalescent COVID-19. CDR3s include the opening cysteine and the closing phenylalanine or tryptophan. D genes are given only for firm matches. Some rows have no size entry. The others give once, few or many, or a class for an expanded clone.

j_call v_call d_call cdr3_length clone_size cdr3_nt cdr3_aa
TRBJ1-6 TRBV2 TRBD1 13 once TGTGCCAGCAGGGGGACAGGGAATTCACCCCTCCACTTT CASRGTGNSPLHF
TRBJ2-7 TRBV13 TRBD1 17 . TGTGCCAGCAGCTATCGATCTGACAGGGCCTTTTCCTACGAGCAGTACTTC CASSYRSDRAFSYEQYF
TRBJ2-7 TRBV10-1 TRBD2 15 . TGCGCCAGCAGTGATGGTAGCGGGTCCTCCTACGAGCAGTACTTC CASSDGSGSSYEQYF
TRBJ1-2 TRBV25-1 . 13 . TGTGCCAGCAGTGAGAACAGGGACTATGGCTACACCTTC CASSENRDYGYTF
TRBJ2-4 TRBV9 . 17 . TGTGCCAGCAGCGTAGGTACCCAGGGTAGAGTCGAAAACATTCAGTACTTC CASSVGTQGRVENIQYF
TRBJ1-3 TRBV9 . 16 . TGTGCCAGCAGCGTAGGGAGTTGGGTCTCTGGAAACACCATATATTTT CASSVGSWVSGNTIYF
TRBJ2-3 TRBV9 . 15 . TGTGCCAGCAGCGTAGTTCCGCTAGCCCCAGATACGCAGTATTTT CASSVVPLAPDTQYF
TRBJ1-2 TRBV30 . 14 . TGTGCCTGGAGTGTACTAGGGTTTTACAATGGCTACACCTTC CAWSVLGFYNGYTF
TRBJ2-3 TRBV7-2 TRBD2 15 . TGTGCCAGCAGCTTAGTAGCGGGGGCCCCAGATACGCAGTATTTT CASSLVAGAPDTQYF
TRBJ1-2 TRBV6-6 . 14 few TGTGCCAGCAGTAGGGGACGGGACACCTATGGCTACACCTTC CASSRGRDTYGYTF
TRBJ2-3 TRBV30 . 12 . TGTGCCTGGAGTGCCTTCACAGATACGCAGTATTTT CAWSAFTDTQYF
TRBJ2-1 TRBV4-1 TRBD2 12 once TGCGCCAGCAGCCAGCGGGAGTTTGAGCAGTTCTTC CASSQREFEQFF
TRBJ2-2 TRBV5-1 TRBD1 14 . TGCGCCAGCAGCTCGGGACAGCCCACCGGGGAGCTGTTTTTT CASSSGQPTGELFF
TRBJ1-1 TRBV6-5 TRBD1 15 . TGTGCCAGCAGTTACTCGAACAGGGGGTCAAGTGAAGCTTTCTTT CASSYSNRGSSEAFF
TRBJ2-7 TRBV3-1/TRBV3-2 . 13 . TGTGCCAGCAGCCAAGTCGAAGCCGAAGAGCAGTACTTC CASSQVEAEEQYF
TRBJ2-5 TRBV19 . 13 . TGTGCCAGTAGTCGCAGGGACCAAGAGACCCAGTACTTC CASSRRDQETQYF
TRBJ2-7 TRBV5-8 TRBD1 14 . TGTGCCAGCAGCACCCGGGACAGCAACTACGAGCAGTACTTC CASSTRDSNYEQYF
TRBJ2-6 TRBV5-5 TRBD1 18 . TGTGCCAGCAGTCCACTGGGGACAGGGGTATTTGGGGCCAACGTCCTGACTTTC CASSPLGTGVFGANVLTF
TRBJ2-3 TRBV24-1 TRBD2 15 . TGTGCCACCAGTGAAGCTAGCGGACGCACAGATACGCAGTATTTT CATSEASGRTDTQYF